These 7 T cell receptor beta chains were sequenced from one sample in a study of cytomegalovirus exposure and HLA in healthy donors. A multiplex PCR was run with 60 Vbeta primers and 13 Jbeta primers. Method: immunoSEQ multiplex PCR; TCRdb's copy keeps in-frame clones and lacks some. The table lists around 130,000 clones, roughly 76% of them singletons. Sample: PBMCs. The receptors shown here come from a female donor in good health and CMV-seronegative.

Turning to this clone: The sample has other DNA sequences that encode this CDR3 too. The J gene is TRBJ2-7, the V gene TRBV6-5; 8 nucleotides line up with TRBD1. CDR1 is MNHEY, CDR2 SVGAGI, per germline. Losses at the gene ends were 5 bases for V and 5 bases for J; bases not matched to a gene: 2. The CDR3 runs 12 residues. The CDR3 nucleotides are TGTGCCAGCAGTCTGGACAGGGACGAGCAGTACTTC. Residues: CASSLDRDEQYF.

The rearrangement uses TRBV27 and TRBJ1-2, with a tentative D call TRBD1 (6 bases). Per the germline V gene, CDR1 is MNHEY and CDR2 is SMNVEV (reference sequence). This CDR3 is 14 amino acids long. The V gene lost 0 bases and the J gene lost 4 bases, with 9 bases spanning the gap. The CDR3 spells CASSLSQGPYGYTF. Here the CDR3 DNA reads TGTGCCAGCAGTTTATCACAGGGTCCCTATGGCTACACCTTC.

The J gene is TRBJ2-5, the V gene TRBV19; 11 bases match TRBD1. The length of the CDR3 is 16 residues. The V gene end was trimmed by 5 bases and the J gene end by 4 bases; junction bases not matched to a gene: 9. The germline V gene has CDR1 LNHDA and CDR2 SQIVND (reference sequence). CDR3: CASSLTGQGAIETQYF. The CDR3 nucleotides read TGTGCCAGTAGTCTGACCGGACAGGGGGCTATAGAGACCCAGTACTTC.

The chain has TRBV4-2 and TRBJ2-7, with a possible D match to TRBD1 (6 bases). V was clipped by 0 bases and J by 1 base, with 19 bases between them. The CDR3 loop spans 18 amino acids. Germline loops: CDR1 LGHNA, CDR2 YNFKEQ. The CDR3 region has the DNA TGTGCCAGCAGCCAAGATCTTTCGGCAGGGGCAATTTCCTACGAGCAGTACTTC. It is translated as CASSQDLSAGAISYEQYF.

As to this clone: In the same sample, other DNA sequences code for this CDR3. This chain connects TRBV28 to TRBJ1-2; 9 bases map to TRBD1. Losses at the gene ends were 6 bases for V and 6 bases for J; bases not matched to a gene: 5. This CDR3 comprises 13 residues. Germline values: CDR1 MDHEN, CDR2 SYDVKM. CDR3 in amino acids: CASSLGTGNGYTF. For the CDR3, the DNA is TGTGCCAGCAGCCTGGGGACAGGGAATGGCTACACCTTC.

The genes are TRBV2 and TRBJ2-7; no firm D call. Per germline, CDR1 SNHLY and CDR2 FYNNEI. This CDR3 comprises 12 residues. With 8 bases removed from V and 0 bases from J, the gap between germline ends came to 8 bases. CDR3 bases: TGTGCCAGCGGCGGTAGCTCCTACGAGCAGTACTTC. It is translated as CASGGSSYEQYF.

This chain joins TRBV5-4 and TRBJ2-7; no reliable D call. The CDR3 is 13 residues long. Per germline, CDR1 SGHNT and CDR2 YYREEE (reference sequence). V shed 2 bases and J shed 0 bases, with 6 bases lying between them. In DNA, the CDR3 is TGTGCCAGCAGCTTCGGCGGCTCCTACGAGCAGTACTTC. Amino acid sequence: CASSFGGSYEQYF. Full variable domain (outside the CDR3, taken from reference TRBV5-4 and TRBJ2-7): ETGVTQSPTHLIKTRGQQVTLRCSSQSGHNTVSWYQQALGQGPQFIFQYYREEENGRGNFPPRFSGLQFPNYSSELNVNALELDDSALYLCASSFGGSYEQYFGPGTRLTVT.